This T cell receptor beta chain was captured in a study of cytomegalovirus exposure and HLA in healthy donors. Produced via immunoSEQ multiplex PCR; TCRdb's table is partial and in-frame only. The table records roughly 200,000 clones, about 81% of them present only once. General study results and limits: As confirmed in vitro, three CMV-associated chains were specific for CMV antigens. The authors enumerated 150 to 200 TCR beta chains as linked to cytomegalovirus.

Concerning this clone itself: Its matching antigen is unknown.

The material sequenced was PBMCs. This clonotype was sampled from a woman between 25 and 40 years old in good health and CMV-seronegative.

The DNA for the CDR3 is TGTGCCAGCAGCCTAAACAGGGGTGGCGAGCAGTACTTC. Amino acids: CASSLNRGGEQYF. J is TRBJ2-7 and V is TRBV7-6, with 7 bases aligning to TRBD1. J gave up 6 bases and V 5 bases, and 7 bases lay outside the gene matches. CDR3 length: 13 amino acids. The germline V gene has CDR1 SGHVS and CDR2 FNYEAQ.